These 4 T cell receptor beta chains share one sample of origin, sequenced in a study of blood T cell repertoires in COVID-19. Only in-frame clones appear in the TCRdb table, and some are missing; sequencing was by immunoSEQ multiplex PCR. This table holds 79,000 or so clones, roughly 85% found once. Sequencing was done on a sample of peripheral blood. The source of these receptors is a man in his fifties or sixties with COVID-19, enrolled during active disease.

The rearrangement uses TRBV9 and TRBJ2-1; 7 bases are shared with TRBD1. CDR1 SGDLS and CDR2 YYNGEE come from the germline V gene. The trim removed 0 bases at V and 6 bases at J, leaving 12 bases unmatched. This CDR3 contains 17 residues. This CDR3 reads CASSVAPGQIPSNEQFF. The CDR3 DNA reads as TGTGCCAGCAGCGTAGCTCCGGGACAGATCCCTTCCAATGAGCAGTTCTTC.

The chain is built from TRBV3-1 (or the pseudogene TRBV3-2) and TRBJ2-7, with TRBD2 matching over 14 bases. After removal of 6 bases from V and 5 bases from J, the junction contained 0 bases not matched to a gene. The V gene's germline CDR1 is LGHDT and CDR2 YNNKEL (reference sequence). This CDR3 is 13 amino acids long. The DNA for the CDR3 is TGTGCCAGCAGGACTAGCGGGAGGGACGAGCAGTACTTC. This codes for CASRTSGRDEQYF.

The genes are TRBV7-9 and TRBJ1-4; 9 nucleotides match TRBD1. The CDR3 length is 16 residues. J gave up 7 bases and V 5 bases, and 11 bases lay outside the gene matches. Per the germline V gene, CDR1 is SEHNR and CDR2 is FQNEAQ (reference sequence). The CDR3 is CASSLIGGQGPEKLFF. The CDR3 nucleotides read TGTGCCAGCAGCCTCATAGGTGGACAGGGGCCTGAAAAACTGTTTTTT.

There are a few counts of this clone. The chain uses TRBV19 and TRBJ2-7, with D maybe TRBD1 (6 bases). The CDR3 has 16 amino acids. Per germline, CDR1 LNHDA and CDR2 SQIVND (reference sequence). V was cut by 4 bases and J by 2 bases, with 18 bases left in between. Here the CDR3 DNA reads TGTGCCAGTAGTAGGATGACAGGAGCTAGTCCCTACGAGCAGTACTTC. Amino acids: CASSRMTGASPYEQYF. Looking up the rest from reference TRBV19 and TRBJ2-7 gives the full variable domain: DGGITQSPKYLFRKEGQNVTLSCEQNLNHDAMYWYRQDPGQGLRLIYYSQIVNDFQKGDIAEGYSVSREKKESFPLTVTSAQKNPTAFYLCASSRMTGASPYEQYFGPGTRLTVT.